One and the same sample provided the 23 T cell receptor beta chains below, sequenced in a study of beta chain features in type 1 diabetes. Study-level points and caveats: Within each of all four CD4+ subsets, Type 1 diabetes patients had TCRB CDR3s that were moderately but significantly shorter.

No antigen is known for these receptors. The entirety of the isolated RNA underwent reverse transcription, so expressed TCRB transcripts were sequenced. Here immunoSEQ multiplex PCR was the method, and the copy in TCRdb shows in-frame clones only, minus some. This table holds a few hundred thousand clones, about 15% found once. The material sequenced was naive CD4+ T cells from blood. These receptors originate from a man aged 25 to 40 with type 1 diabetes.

In nucleotides, the CDR3 is TGTGCCAGTAGTAGAGTCGGACAGGGAGAGACCCAGTACTTC. This gives the protein CASSRVGQGETQYF. The genes are TRBV19 and TRBJ2-5; 8 nucleotides agree with TRBD1. The CDR3 totals 14 residues. With 4 bases clipped from V and 4 bases from J, the junction kept 5 bases outside the gene matches. Germline assignment: CDR1 LNHDA and CDR2 SQIVND (reference sequence). The variable domain in full, with the rest retrieved from reference TRBV19 and TRBJ2-5, is DGGITQSPKYLFRKEGQNVTLSCEQNLNHDAMYWYRQDPGQGLRLIYYSQIVNDFQKGDIAEGYSVSREKKESFPLTVTSAQKNPTAFYLCASSRVGQGETQYFGPGTRLLVL.

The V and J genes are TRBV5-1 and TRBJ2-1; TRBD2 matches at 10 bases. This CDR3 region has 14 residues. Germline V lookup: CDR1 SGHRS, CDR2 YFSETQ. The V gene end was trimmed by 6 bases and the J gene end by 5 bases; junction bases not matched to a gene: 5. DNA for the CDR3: TGCGCCAGCACCGGGACTAGCGCCCACAATGAGCAGTTCTTC. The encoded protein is CASTGTSAHNEQFF.

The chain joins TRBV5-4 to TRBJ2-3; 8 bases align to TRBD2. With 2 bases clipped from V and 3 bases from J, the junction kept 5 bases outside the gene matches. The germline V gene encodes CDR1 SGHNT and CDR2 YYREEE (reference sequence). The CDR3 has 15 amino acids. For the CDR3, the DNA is TGTGCCAGCAGCTTCGATTCGGGGGGGACAGATACGCAGTATTTT. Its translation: CASSFDSGGTDTQYF. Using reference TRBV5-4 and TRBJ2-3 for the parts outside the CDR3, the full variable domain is ETGVTQSPTHLIKTRGQQVTLRCSSQSGHNTVSWYQQALGQGPQFIFQYYREEENGRGNFPPRFSGLQFPNYSSELNVNALELDDSALYLCASSFDSGGTDTQYFGPGTRLTVL.

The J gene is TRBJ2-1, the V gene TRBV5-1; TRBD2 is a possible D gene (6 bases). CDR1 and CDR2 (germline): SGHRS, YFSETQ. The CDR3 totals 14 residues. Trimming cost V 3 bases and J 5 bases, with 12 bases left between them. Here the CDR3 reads CASSYIGGHNEQFF. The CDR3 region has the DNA TGCGCCAGCAGCTACATAGGAGGGCACAATGAGCAGTTCTTC. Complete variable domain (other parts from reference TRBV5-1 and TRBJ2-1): KAGVTQTPRYLIKTRGQQVTLSCSPISGHRSVSWYQQTPGQGLQFLFEYFSETQRNKGNFPGRFSGRQFSNSRSEMNVSTLELGDSALYLCASSYIGGHNEQFFGPGTRLTVL.

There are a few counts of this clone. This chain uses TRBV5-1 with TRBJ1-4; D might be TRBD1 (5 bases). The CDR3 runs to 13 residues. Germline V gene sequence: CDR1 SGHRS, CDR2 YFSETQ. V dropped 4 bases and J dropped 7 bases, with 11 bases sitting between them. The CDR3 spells CASSHRGFEKLFF. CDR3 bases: TGCGCCAGCAGCCACCGGGGGTTTGAAAAACTGTTTTTT.

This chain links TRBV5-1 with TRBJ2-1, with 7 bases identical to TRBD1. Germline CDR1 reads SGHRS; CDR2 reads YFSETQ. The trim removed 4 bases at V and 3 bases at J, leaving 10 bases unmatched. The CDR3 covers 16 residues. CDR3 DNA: TGCGCCAGCAGCCTGCGCCGGGGACAGTTCTACAATGAGCAGTTCTTC. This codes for CASSLRRGQFYNEQFF.

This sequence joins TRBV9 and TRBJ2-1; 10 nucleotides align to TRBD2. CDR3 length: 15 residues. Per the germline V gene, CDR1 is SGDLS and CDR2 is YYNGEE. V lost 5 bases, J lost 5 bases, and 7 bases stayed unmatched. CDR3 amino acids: CASSNSGRPDNEQFF. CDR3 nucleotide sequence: TGTGCCAGCAGTAATAGCGGGAGGCCTGACAATGAGCAGTTCTTC.

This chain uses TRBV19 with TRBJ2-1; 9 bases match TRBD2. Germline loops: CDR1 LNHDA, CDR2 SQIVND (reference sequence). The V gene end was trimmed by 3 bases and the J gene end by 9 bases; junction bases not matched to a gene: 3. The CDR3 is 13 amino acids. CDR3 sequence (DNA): TGTGCCAGTAGTATCGGCGGGGGGGTTGAGCAGTTCTTC. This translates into CASSIGGGVEQFF.

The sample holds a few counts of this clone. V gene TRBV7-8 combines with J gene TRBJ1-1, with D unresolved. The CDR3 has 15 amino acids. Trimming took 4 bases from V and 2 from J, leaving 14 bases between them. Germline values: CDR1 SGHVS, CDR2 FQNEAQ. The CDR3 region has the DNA TGTGCCAGCAGCTCCCGAAGAGGGTACAACACTGAAGCTTTCTTT. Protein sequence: CASSSRRGYNTEAFF.

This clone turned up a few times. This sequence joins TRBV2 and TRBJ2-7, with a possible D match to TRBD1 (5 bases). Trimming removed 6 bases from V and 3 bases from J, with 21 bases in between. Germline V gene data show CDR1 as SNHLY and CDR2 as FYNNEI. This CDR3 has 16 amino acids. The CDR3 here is CASRSLGPGLIYEQYF. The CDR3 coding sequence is TGTGCCAGCAGAAGTCTGGGTCCAGGGCTCATCTACGAGCAGTACTTC.

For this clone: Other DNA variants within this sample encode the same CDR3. CDR3 DNA sequence: TGTGCCAGCAGCCCCACAGGGAGCAATCAGCCCCAGCATTTT. This encodes CASSPTGSNQPQHF. The chain couples TRBV7-9 to TRBJ1-5; a weak D match, TRBD1 (6 bases). The CDR3 sequence is 14 residues long. Trimming took off 5 bases at V and 1 base at J, with 9 bases between the two ends. CDR1 SEHNR and CDR2 FQNEAQ come from the germline V gene (reference sequence).

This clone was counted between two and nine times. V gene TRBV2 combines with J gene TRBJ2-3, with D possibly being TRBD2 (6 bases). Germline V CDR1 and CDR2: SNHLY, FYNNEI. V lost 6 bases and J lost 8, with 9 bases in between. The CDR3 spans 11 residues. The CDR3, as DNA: TGTGCCAGCAGAGAGGAGGGTACGCAGTATTTT. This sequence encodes CASREEGTQYF.

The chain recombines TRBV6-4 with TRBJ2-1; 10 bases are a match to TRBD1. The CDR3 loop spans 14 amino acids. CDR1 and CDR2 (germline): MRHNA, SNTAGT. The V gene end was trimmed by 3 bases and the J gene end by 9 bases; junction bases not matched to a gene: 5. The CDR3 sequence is CASSEGQGSGEQFF. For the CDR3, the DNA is TGTGCCAGCAGTGAGGGACAGGGGTCGGGTGAGCAGTTCTTC.

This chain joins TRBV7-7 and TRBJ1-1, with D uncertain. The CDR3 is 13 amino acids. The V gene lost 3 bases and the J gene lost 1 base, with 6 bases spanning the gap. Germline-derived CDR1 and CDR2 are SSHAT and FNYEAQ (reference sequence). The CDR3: CASSFGENTEAFF. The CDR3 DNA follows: TGTGCCAGCAGCTTCGGGGAGAACACTGAAGCTTTCTTT.

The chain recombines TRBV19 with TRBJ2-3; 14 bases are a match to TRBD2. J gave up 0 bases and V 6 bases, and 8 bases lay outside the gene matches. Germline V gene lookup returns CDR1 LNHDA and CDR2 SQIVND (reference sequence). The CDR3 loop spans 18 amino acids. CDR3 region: CASSRTRLAGGSTDTQYF. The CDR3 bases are TGTGCCAGTAGCCGCACCCGACTAGCGGGGGGGAGCACAGATACGCAGTATTTT.

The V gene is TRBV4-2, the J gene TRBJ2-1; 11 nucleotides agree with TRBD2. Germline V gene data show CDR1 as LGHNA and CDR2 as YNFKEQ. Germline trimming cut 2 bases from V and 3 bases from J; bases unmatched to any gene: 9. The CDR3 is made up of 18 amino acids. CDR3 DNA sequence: TGTGCCAGCAGCCAAAGGAAGACTAGCGGGGTTGTCTACAATGAGCAGTTCTTC. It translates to CASSQRKTSGVVYNEQFF.

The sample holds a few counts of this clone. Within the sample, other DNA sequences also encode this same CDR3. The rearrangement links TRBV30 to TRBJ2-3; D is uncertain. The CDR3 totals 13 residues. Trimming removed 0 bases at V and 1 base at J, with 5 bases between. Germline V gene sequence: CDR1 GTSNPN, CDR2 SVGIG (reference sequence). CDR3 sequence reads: CAWSVLGTDTQYF. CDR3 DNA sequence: TGTGCCTGGAGTGTACTCGGCACAGATACGCAGTATTTT. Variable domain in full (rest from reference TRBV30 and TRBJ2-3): SQTIHQWPATLVQPVGSPLSLECTVEGTSNPNLYWYRQAAGRGLQLLFYSVGIGQISSEVPQNLSASRPQDRQFILSSKKLLLSDSGFYLCAWSVLGTDTQYFGPGTRLTVL.

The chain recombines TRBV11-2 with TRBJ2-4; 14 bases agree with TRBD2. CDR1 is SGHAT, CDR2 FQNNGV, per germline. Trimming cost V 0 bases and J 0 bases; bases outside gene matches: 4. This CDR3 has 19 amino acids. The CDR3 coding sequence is TGTGCCAGCAGCTTAGAGGGACTAGCGGGGGTGATAGCCAAAAACATTCAGTACTTC. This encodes CASSLEGLAGVIAKNIQYF.

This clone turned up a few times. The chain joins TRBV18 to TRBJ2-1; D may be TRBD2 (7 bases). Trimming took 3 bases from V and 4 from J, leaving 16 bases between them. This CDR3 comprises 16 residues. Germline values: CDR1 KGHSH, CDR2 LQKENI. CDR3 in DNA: TGTGCCAGCTCACCGAGAGGACTAGGGGGATACAATGAGCAGTTCTTC. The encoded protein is CASSPRGLGGYNEQFF.

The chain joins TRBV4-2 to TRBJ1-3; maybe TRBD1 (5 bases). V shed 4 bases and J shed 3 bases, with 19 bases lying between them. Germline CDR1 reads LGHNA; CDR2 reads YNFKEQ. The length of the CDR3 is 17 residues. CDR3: CASSRARYGGVGNTIYF. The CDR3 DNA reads TGTGCCAGCAGCCGAGCAAGATATGGAGGGGTTGGAAACACCATATATTTT.

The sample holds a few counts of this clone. CDR3 nucleotides: TGTGCCAGCAGCCCACGAGGGAGAAGGAGCACTGAAGCTTTCTTT. Translating gives CASSPRGRRSTEAFF. The chain has TRBV7-9 and TRBJ1-1; no clear D. V was pared by 5 bases and J by 4 bases, with 17 bases between. The CDR3 totals 15 residues. CDR1 and CDR2 (germline): SEHNR, FQNEAQ (reference sequence).

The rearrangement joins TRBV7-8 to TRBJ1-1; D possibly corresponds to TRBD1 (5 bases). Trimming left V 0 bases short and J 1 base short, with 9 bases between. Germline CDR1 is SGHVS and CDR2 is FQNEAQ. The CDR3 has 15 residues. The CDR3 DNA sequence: TGTGCCAGCAGCTTAGCGCGACAGCAGAACACTGAAGCTTTCTTT. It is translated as CASSLARQQNTEAFF.

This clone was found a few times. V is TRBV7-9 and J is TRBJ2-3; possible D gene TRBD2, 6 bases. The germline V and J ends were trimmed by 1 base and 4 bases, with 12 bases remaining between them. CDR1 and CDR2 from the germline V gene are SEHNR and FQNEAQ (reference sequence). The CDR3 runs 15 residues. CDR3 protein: CASSLGGGMPDTQYF. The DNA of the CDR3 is TGTGCCAGCAGCTTAGGGGGAGGTATGCCAGATACGCAGTATTTT.